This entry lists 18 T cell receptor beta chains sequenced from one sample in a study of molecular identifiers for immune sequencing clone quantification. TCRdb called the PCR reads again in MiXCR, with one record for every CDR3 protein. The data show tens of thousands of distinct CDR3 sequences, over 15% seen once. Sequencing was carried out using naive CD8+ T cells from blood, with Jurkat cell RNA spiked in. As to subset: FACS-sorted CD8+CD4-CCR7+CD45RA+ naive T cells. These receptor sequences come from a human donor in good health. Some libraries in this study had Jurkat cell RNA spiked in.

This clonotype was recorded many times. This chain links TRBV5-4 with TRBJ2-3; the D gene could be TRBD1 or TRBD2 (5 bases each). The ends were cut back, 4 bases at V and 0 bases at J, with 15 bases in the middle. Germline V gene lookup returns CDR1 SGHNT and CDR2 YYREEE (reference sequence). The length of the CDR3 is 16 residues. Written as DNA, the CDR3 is TGTGCCAGCAGCGGGGGTCTGGCAGTTAGCACAGATACGCAGTATTTT. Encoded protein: CASSGGLAVSTDTQYF.

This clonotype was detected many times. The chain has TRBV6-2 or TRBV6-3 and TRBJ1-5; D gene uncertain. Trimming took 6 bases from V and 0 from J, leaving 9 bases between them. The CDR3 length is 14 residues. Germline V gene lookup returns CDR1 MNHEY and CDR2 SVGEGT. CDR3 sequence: CASRSDYSNQPQHF. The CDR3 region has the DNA TGTGCCAGCAGATCAGATTATAGCAATCAGCCCCAGCATTTT.

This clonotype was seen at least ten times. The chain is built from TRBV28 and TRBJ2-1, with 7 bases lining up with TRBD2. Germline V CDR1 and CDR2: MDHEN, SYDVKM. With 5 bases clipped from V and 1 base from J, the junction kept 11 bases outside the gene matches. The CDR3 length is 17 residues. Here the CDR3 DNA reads TGTGCCAGCAGTGTCCTTGCGGGAGTAGGGTCCTACAATGAGCAGTTCTTC. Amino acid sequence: CASSVLAGVGSYNEQFF.

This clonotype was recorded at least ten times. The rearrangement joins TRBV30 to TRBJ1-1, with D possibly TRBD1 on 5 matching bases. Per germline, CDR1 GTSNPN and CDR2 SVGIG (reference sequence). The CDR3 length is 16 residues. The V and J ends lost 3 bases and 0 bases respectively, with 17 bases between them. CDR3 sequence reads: CAWRGPPGRMNTEAFF. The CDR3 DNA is TGTGCCTGGAGGGGACCGCCCGGTAGAATGAACACTGAAGCTTTCTTT.

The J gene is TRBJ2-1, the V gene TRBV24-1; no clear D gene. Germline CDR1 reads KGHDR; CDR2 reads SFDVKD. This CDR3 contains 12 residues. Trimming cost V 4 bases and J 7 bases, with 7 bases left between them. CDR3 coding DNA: TGTGCCACCAGTGACCAACTTAATGAGCAGTTCTTC. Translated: CATSDQLNEQFF.

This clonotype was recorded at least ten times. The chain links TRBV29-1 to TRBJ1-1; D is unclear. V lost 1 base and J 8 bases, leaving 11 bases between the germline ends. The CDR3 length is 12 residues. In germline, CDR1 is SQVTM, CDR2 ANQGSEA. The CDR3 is CSVEVGGMEAFF. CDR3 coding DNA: TGCAGCGTTGAAGTTGGCGGAATGGAAGCTTTCTTT. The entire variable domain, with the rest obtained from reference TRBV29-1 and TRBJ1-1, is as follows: SAVISQKPSRDICQRGTSLTIQCQVDSQVTMMFWYRQQPGQSLTLIATANQGSEATYESGFVIDKFPISRPNLTFSTLTVSNMSPEDSSIYLCSVEVGGMEAFFGQGTRLTVV.

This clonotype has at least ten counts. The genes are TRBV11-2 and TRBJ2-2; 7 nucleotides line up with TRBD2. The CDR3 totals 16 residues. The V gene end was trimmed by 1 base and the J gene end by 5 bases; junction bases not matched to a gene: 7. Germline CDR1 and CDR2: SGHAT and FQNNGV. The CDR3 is CASSLGTGLLTGELFF. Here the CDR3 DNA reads TGTGCCAGCAGCTTAGGTACGGGACTATTGACCGGGGAGCTGTTTTTT.

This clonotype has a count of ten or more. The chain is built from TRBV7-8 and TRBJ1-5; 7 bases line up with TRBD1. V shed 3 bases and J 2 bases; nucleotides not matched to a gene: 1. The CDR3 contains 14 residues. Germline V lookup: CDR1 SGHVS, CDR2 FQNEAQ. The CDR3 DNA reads TGTGCCAGCAGCTTCACAGGGGGCAATCAGCCCCAGCATTTT. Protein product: CASSFTGGNQPQHF.

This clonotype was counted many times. CDR3: CASSLGLGVNEQFF. CDR3 nucleotides: TGTGCCAGCAGTTTGGGACTAGGTGTAAATGAGCAGTTCTTC. V and J are TRBV27 and TRBJ2-1; 8 bases align to TRBD2. Per germline, CDR1 MNHEY and CDR2 SMNVEV (reference sequence). V was clipped by 3 bases and J by 7 bases; unmatched bases: 5. The CDR3 totals 14 residues.

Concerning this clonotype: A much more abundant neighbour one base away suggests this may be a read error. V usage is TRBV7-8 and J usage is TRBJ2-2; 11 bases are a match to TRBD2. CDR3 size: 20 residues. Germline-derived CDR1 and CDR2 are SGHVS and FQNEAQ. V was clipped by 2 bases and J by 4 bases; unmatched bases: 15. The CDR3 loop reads CASSLPLAGGSLKSTGELFF. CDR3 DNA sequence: TGTGCCAGCAGCTTACCTCTAGCGGGAGGTTCTCTGAAAAGCACCGGGGAGCTGTTTTTT.

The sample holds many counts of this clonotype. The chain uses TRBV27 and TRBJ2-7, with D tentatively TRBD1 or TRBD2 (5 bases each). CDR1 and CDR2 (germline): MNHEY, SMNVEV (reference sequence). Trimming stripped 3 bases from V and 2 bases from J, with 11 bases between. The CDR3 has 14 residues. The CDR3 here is CASSLGPPPYEQYF. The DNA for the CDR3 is TGTGCCAGCAGTTTGGGACCCCCCCCCTACGAGCAGTACTTC.

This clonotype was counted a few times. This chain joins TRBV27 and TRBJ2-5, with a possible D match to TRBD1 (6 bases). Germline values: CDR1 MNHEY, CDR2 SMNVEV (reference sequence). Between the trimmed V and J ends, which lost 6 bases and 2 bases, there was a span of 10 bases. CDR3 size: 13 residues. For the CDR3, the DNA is TGTGCCAGCAGCACAGGGTTTCAAGAGACCCAGTACTTC. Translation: CASSTGFQETQYF.

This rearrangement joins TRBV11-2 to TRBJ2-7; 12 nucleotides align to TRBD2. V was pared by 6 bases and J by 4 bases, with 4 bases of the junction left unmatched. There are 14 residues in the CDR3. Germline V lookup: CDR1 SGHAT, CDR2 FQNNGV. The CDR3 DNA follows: TGTGCCAGCAGAAGACTAGCGGGAGAATACGAGCAGTACTTC. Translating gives CASRRLAGEYEQYF.

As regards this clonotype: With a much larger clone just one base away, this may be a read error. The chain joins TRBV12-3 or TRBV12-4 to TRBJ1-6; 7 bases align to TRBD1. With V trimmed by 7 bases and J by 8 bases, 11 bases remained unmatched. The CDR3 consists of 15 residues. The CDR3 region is CASTFRGGRHSPLHF. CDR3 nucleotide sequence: TGTGCCAGCACTTTCAGGGGGGGGCGACATTCACCCCTCCACTTT.

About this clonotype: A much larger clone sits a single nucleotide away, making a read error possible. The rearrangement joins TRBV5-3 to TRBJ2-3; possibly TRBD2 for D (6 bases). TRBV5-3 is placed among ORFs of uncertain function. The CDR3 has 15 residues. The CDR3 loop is CASSSGDSPTYTQYF. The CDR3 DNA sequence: TGTGCCAGCAGCTCGGGGGACTCCCCCACATATACGCAGTATTTT.

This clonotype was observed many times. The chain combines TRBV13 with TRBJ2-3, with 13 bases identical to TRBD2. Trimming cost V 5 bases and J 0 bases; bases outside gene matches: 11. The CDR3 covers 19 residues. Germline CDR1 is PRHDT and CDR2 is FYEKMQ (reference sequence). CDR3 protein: CASSPRTSGSRTSTDTQYF. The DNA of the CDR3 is TGTGCCAGCAGCCCCCGGACTAGCGGGAGTAGAACTAGCACAGATACGCAGTATTTT.

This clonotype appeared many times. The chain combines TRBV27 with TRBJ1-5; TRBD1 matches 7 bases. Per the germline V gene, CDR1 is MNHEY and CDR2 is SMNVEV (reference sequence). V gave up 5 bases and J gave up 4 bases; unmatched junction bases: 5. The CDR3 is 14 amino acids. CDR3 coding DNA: TGTGCCAGCAGTAAGTCAGGGGGAAATCAGCCCCAGCATTTT. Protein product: CASSKSGGNQPQHF.

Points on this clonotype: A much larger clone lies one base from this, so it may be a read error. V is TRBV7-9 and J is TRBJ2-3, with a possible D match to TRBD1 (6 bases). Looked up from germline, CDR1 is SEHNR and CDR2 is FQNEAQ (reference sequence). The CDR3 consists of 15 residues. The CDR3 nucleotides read TGTGCCAGCAGCTTATTTGTGGGACGGACAGATACGCGGTATTTT. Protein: CASSLFVGRTDTRYF.